The 3 T cell receptor beta chains below all came from one sample that was sequenced in a study of CD8 T cells in ankylosing spondylitis. Study-level findings and limits: A TCR beta motif made of roughly eight highly homologous variants seemed typical of ankylosing spondylitis blood.

TCRdb re-called the 5' RACE reads through MiXCR, storing one row per CDR3 protein. The sample records about 460,000 distinct CDR3 sequences, less than 6% being singletons. Their antigens remain unidentified. The sequencing sample was made of blood, either unsorted or a sorted T cell fraction (not recorded which). All receptors come from a male donor with ankylosing spondylitis.

This clonotype was counted at least ten times. The V gene is TRBV20-1, the J gene TRBJ2-7; D might be TRBD1 (6 bases). The CDR3 covers 15 residues. Per the germline V gene, CDR1 is DFQATT and CDR2 is SNEGSKA (reference sequence). V was clipped by 0 bases and J by 3 bases, with 15 bases between them. CDR3 protein: CSARDLYTGNYEQYF. In DNA form, the CDR3 reads TGCAGTGCTAGAGATCTATACACAGGGAACTACGAGCAGTACTTC.

This clonotype has a count of ten or more. The genes are TRBV7-2 and TRBJ2-5; the D gene is possibly TRBD2 (5 bases). Germline CDR1 and CDR2: SGHTA and FQGNSA. V was shortened by 4 bases and J by 4 bases, with 13 bases between the two germline ends. The CDR3 consists of 14 residues. The CDR3 bases are TGTGCCAGCAGCTCCTCGAGGGCCGGAGAGACCCAGTACTTC. This codes for CASSSSRAGETQYF.

In its sample, this clonotype was seen many times. This rearrangement joins TRBV14 to TRBJ2-7; TRBD2 aligns across 7 bases. This CDR3 has 14 amino acids. Trimming cost V 4 bases and J 3 bases; bases outside gene matches: 6. Germline CDR1 SGHDN, CDR2 FVKESK. CDR3 sequence (DNA): TGTGCCAGCAGCCCGGGGGGACTTAACTACGAGCAGTACTTC. Translated, it gives CASSPGGLNYEQYF.